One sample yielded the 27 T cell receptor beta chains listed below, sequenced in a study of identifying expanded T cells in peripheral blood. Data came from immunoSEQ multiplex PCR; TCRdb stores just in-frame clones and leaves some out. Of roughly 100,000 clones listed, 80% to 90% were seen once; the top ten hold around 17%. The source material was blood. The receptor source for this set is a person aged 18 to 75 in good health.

CDR3 in amino acids: CASSFGDREATEAFF. The CDR3 DNA sequence: TGTGCCAGCAGCTTTGGGGACAGGGAGGCCACTGAAGCTTTCTTT. The chain links TRBV5-6 to TRBJ1-1; 9 positions agree with TRBD1. This CDR3 is 15 amino acids long. CDR1 and CDR2 from the germline V gene are SGHDT and YYEEEE. The V gene end was trimmed by 2 bases and the J gene end by 4 bases; junction bases not matched to a gene: 6.

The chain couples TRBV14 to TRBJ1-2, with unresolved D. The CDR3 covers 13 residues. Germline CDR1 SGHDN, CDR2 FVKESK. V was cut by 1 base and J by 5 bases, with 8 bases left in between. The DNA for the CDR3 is TGTGCCAGCAGCCAAGGGGAGGCGTATGGCTACACCTTC. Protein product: CASSQGEAYGYTF.

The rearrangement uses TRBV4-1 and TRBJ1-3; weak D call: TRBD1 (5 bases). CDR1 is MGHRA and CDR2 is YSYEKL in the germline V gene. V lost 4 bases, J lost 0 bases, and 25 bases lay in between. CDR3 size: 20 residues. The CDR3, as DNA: TGCGCCAGCAGCCGATCCGGGCCGGGATGGGGCGCCTACTCTGGAAACACCATATATTTT. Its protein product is CASSRSGPGWGAYSGNTIYF.

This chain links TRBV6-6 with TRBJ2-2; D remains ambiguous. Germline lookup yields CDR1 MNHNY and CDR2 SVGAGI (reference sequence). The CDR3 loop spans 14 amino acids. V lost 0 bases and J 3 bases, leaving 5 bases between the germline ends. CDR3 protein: CASSYSEYTGELFF. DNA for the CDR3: TGTGCCAGCAGTTACTCGGAATACACCGGGGAGCTGTTTTTT.

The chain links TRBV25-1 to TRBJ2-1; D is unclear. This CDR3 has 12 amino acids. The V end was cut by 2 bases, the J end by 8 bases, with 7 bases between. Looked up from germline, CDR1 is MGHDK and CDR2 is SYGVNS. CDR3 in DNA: TGTGCCAGCAGTGAAGTTGGCGATGAGCAGTTCTTC. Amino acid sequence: CASSEVGDEQFF.

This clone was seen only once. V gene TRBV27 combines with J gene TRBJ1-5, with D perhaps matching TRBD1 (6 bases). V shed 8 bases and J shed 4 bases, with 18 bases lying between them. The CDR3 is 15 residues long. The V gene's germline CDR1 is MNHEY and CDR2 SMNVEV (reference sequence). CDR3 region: CASALGGLRNQPQHF. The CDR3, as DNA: TGTGCCAGCGCGTTGGGGGGGCTCCGGAATCAGCCCCAGCATTTT.

The CDR3 nucleotides are TGTGCCAGCAGCTCGGGACAGGGGGCCTACGAGCAGTACTTC. Its protein is CASSSGQGAYEQYF. The rearrangement joins TRBV7-6 to TRBJ2-7; TRBD1 matches 11 bases. The germline CDR1 and CDR2 sequences are SGHVS and FNYEAQ. The V segment lost 4 bases and the J segment 2 bases; nucleotides outside the gene matches: 1. The CDR3 spans 14 residues.

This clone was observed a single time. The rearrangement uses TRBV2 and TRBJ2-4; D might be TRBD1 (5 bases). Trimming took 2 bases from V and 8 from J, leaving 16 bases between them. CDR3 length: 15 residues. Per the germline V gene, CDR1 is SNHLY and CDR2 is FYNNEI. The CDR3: CASSEFSARVDIQYF. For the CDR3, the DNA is TGTGCCAGCAGTGAATTTAGTGCCAGGGTAGACATTCAGTACTTC.

The chain's CDR3 is CASRGTGSKETQYF. The CDR3 coding sequence is TGTGCCAGCAGGGGAACAGGTTCCAAAGAGACCCAGTACTTC. This sequence joins TRBV7-9 and TRBJ2-5, with D possibly matching TRBD1 (5 bases). With 6 bases removed from V and 3 bases from J, the gap between germline ends came to 14 bases. The V gene's germline CDR1 is SEHNR and CDR2 FQNEAQ (reference sequence). The CDR3 runs 14 residues.

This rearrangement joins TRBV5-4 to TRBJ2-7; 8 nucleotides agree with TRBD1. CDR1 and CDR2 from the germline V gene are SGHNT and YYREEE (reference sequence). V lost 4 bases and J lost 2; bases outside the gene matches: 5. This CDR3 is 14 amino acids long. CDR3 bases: TGTGCCAGCAGCCGGGACAGGTCTACCTACGAGCAGTACTTC. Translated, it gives CASSRDRSTYEQYF. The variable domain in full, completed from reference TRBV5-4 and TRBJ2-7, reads ETGVTQSPTHLIKTRGQQVTLRCSSQSGHNTVSWYQQALGQGPQFIFQYYREEENGRGNFPPRFSGLQFPNYSSELNVNALELDDSALYLCASSRDRSTYEQYFGPGTRLTVT.

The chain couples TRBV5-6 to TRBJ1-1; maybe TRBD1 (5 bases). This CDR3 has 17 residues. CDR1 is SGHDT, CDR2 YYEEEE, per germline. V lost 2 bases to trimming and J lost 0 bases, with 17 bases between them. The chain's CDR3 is CASSLIPSRDLNTEAFF. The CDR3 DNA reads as TGTGCCAGCAGCTTAATCCCCAGTCGGGACCTGAACACTGAAGCTTTCTTT.

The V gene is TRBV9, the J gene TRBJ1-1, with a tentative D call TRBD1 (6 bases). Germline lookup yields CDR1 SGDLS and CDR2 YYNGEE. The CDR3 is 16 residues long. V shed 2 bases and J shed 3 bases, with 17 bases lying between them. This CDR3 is CASSVLGGASDTEAFF. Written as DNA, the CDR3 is TGTGCCAGCAGCGTTCTCGGGGGCGCTTCGGACACTGAAGCTTTCTTT.

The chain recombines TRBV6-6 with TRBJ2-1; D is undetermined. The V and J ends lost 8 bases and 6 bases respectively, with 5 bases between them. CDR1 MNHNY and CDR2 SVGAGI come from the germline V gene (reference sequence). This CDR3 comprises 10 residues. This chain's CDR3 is CASGPNEQFF. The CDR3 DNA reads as TGTGCCAGCGGGCCCAATGAGCAGTTCTTC.

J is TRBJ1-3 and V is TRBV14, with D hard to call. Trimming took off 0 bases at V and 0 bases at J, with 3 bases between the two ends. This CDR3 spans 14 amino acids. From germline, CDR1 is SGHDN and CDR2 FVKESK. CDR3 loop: CASSQDSSGNTIYF. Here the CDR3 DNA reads TGTGCCAGCAGCCAAGACAGCTCTGGAAACACCATATATTTT.

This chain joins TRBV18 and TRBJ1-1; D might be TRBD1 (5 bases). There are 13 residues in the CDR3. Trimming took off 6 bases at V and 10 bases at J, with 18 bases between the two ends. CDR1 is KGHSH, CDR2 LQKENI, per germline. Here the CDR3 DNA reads TGTGCCAGCTCCCCCGGGCGGGGGTATGGAGCTTTCTTT. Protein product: CASSPGRGYGAFF.

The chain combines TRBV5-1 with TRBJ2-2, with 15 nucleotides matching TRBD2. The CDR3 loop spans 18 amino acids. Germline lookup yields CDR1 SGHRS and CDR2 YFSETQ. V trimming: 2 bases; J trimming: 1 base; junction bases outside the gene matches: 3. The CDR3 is CASSLPGLAGGNTGELFF. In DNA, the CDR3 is TGCGCCAGCAGCTTACCGGGACTAGCGGGGGGGAACACCGGGGAGCTGTTTTTT.

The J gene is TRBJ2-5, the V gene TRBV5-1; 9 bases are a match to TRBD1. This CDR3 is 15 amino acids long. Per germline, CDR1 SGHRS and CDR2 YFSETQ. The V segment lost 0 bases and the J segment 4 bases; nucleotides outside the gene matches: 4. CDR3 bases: TGCGCCAGCAGCTTGGAGGGACAGGGAGGAGAGACCCAGTACTTC. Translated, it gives CASSLEGQGGETQYF.

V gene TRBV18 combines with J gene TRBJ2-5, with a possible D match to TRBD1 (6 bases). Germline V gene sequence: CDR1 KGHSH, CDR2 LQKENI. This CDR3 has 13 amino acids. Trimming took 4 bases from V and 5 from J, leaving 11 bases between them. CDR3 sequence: CASSQQGLETQYF. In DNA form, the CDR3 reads TGTGCCAGCTCACAACAGGGTCTGGAGACCCAGTACTTC.

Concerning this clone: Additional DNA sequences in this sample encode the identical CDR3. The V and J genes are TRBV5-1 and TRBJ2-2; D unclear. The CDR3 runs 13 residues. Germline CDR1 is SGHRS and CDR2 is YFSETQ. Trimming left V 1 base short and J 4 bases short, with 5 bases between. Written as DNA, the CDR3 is TGCGCCAGCAGCTTGCAGTCCACCGGGGAGCTGTTTTTT. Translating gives CASSLQSTGELFF.

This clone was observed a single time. The CDR3 DNA is TGTGCCAGCAGCGGGACCGACGGAGAGACCCAGTACTTC. It is translated as CASSGTDGETQYF. The chain combines TRBV2 with TRBJ2-5; perhaps D is TRBD1 or TRBD2 (5 bases each). The CDR3 has 13 amino acids. The V gene lost 6 bases and the J gene lost 4 bases, with 12 bases spanning the gap. Per germline, CDR1 SNHLY and CDR2 FYNNEI.

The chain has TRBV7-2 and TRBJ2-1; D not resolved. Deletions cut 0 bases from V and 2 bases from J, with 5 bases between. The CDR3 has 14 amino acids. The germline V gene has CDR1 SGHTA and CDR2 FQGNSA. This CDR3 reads CASSLAWPYNEQFF. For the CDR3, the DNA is TGTGCCAGCAGCTTAGCCTGGCCCTACAATGAGCAGTTCTTC.

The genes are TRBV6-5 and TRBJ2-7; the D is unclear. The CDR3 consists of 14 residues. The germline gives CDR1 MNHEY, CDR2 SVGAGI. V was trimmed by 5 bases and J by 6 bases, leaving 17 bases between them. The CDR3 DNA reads TGTGCCAGCAGTAAGAATCCGGAAGTCAGCGAGCAGTACTTC. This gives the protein CASSKNPEVSEQYF.

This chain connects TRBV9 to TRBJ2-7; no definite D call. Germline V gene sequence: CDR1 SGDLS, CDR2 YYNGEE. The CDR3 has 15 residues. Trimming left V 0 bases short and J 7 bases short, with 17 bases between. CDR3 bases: TGTGCCAGCAGCGTAGAAGGCCAGGTCCTCGGGGAGCAGTACTTC. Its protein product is CASSVEGQVLGEQYF.

The CDR3 DNA reads TGCGCCAGCAGCTTGGCCTTAAATCTAGTCAGCTCCTACAATGAGCAGTTCTTC. This encodes CASSLALNLVSSYNEQFF. The V call is TRBV5-1, the J call TRBJ2-1; D unclear. V gave up 0 bases and J gave up 0 bases, with 16 bases separating them. Germline assignment: CDR1 SGHRS and CDR2 YFSETQ. The CDR3 sequence is 18 residues long.

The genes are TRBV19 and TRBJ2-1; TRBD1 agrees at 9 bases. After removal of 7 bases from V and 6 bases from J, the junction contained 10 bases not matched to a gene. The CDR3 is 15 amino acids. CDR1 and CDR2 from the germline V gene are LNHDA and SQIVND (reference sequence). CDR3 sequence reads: CASTTGTGFINEQFF. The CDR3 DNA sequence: TGTGCCAGTACCACCGGGACAGGGTTCATCAATGAGCAGTTCTTC.

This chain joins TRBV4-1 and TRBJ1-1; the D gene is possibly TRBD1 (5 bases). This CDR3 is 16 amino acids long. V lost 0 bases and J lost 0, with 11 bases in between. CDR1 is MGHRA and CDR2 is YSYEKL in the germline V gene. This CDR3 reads CASSQDRRGLNTEAFF. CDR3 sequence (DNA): TGCGCCAGCAGCCAAGATCGAAGGGGTTTGAACACTGAAGCTTTCTTT.

The CDR3 DNA sequence: TGTGCCAGTAGGGCCTCCGGGACAGTGACCTATGGCTACACCTTC. The encoded protein is CASRASGTVTYGYTF. The chain couples TRBV19 to TRBJ1-2, with 7 positions matching TRBD1. Looked up from germline, CDR1 is LNHDA and CDR2 is SQIVND (reference sequence). The CDR3 has 15 residues. V lost 6 bases, J lost 4 bases, and 11 bases stayed unmatched. Drawing the rest from reference TRBV19 and TRBJ1-2, the complete variable domain is DGGITQSPKYLFRKEGQNVTLSCEQNLNHDAMYWYRQDPGQGLRLIYYSQIVNDFQKGDIAEGYSVSREKKESFPLTVTSAQKNPTAFYLCASRASGTVTYGYTFGSGTRLTVV.